This T cell receptor beta chain was recorded in a study of blood T cell repertoires in COVID-19. Overall study: Spain, Italy and the United States supplied samples that represented acute and convalescent COVID-19.

Each participant's cohort was designated according to participant-reported clinical history. Data came from immunoSEQ multiplex PCR; TCRdb stores just in-frame clones and leaves some out. Among about 330,000 clones listed, roughly 87% were seen once. Trimming took 2 bases from V and 0 from J, leaving 10 bases between them. Germline assignment: CDR1 MNHEY and CDR2 SVGEGT. The CDR3 contains 16 residues. This clone occurred once. The chain combines TRBV6-2 or TRBV6-3 with TRBJ2-2; D might be TRBD2 (7 bases). Sequenced: PBMCs or T cells enriched from blood (not recorded which). The clonotype originates from a woman under 40 who had recovered from COVID-19. CDR3 amino acids: CASSYGGASNTGELFF. The DNA of the CDR3 is TGTGCCAGCAGTTACGGGGGGGCCTCGAACACCGGGGAGCTGTTTTTT.